Detailed here is one T cell receptor (beta chain). Antigen: not known. This sample stems from a study of radiotherapy plus CTLA-4 blockade in lung cancer. The V gene lost 8 bases and the J gene lost 5 bases, with 13 bases spanning the gap. Per the germline V gene, CDR1 is MNHNS and CDR2 is SASEGT. The CDR3 consists of 13 residues. General study results and limits: Blood TCR clones of tumor origin expanded after radiotherapy plus ipilimumab. Interferon-beta and early blood T cell clone dynamics reportedly predicted response best.

TCRdb keeps only in-frame clones here, not all; method: immunoSEQ multiplex PCR. Of tens of thousands of clones in the sample, approximately 80% were seen once. Ipilimumab-mediated CTLA-4 blockade plus focal radiation was given to patients having chemo-refractory metastatic non-small-cell lung cancer. The clonotype originates from a human donor with non-small cell lung cancer who had a partial response to radiotherapy plus ipilimumab. Here the sequenced sample was peripheral blood, taken from a patient treated with radiotherapy plus ipilimumab. This rearrangement joins TRBV6-1 to TRBJ1-5; a possible D gene is TRBD1 (5 bases). The CDR3: CASCPQVDQPQHF. The CDR3 region has the DNA TGTGCCAGCTGTCCACAGGTAGATCAGCCCCAGCATTTT.